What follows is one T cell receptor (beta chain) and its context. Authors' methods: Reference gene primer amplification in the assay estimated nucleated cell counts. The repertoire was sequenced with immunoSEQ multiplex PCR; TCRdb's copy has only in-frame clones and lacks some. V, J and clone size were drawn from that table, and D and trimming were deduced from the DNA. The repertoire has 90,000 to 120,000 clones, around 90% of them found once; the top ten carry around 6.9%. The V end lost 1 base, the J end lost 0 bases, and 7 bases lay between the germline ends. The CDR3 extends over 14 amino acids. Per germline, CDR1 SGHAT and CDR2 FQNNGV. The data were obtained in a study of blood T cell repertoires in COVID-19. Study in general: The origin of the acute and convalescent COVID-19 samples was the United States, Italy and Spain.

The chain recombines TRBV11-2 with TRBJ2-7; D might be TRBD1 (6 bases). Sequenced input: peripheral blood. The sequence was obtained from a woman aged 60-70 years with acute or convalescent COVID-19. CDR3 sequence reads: CASSLVRGSYEQYF. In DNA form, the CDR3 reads TGTGCCAGCAGCTTAGTCAGGGGCTCCTACGAGCAGTACTTC.